Listed below are T cell receptor beta chains from one sample, sequenced in a study of blood T cell repertoires in COVID-19. Repertoires were generated with immunoSEQ multiplex PCR, while TCRdb's copy carries only in-frame clones and drops some. The sample lists approximately 200,000 clones, 65% to 85% occurring once. The specimen sequenced was peripheral blood. Every receptor here comes from a woman in her thirties who had recovered from COVID-19. CDR3s include the opening cysteine and the closing phenylalanine or tryptophan. Fields, in order: clone size, V gene, D gene, J gene, CDR3 protein, CDR3 DNA. A D gene is named only where the DNA matches it firmly. Part of the rows lack a size; the others show once, few, many or a class for expanded clones.

>-|TRBV9|-|TRBJ2-3
CASSVADTQYF
TGTGCCAGCAGCGTTGCGGATACGCAGTATTTT
>-|TRBV5-1|TRBD1|TRBJ1-1
CASSLRGLGTEAFF
TGCGCCAGCAGCTTGAGGGGGCTGGGGACTGAAGCTTTCTTT
>-|TRBV27|-|TRBJ2-7
CASSLQAGSYEQYF
TGTGCCAGCAGTTTACAAGCTGGCTCCTACGAGCAGTACTTC
>few|TRBV19|TRBD1|TRBJ1-1
CASSRDRVNTEAFF
TGTGCCAGTAGTCGAGACAGGGTGAACACTGAAGCTTTCTTT
>-|TRBV9|-|TRBJ2-1
CASSGRLRSEQFF
TGTGCCAGCAGCGGGCGACTGAGATCCGAGCAGTTCTTC
>-|TRBV7-9|-|TRBJ1-1
CASSLVRETPEAFF
TGTGCCAGCAGCTTAGTCAGGGAAACTCCTGAAGCTTTCTTT
>-|TRBV30|-|TRBJ2-2
CAWNRHRRNTGELFF
TGTGCCTGGAACCGTCACAGGCGGAACACCGGGGAGCTGTTTTTT
>once|TRBV30|TRBD2|TRBJ2-7
CAWSVGYGRAEQYF
TGTGCCTGGAGTGTAGGTTACGGGAGGGCCGAGCAGTACTTC
>-|TRBV29-1|TRBD1|TRBJ1-1
CSYDRGGEAEAFF
TGCAGCTACGACAGGGGAGGGGAGGCTGAAGCTTTCTTT
>-|TRBV7-2|TRBD2|TRBJ2-7
CASSPTSGRLGEQYF
TGTGCCAGCAGCCCGACTAGCGGGAGGCTTGGCGAGCAGTACTTC
>-|TRBV5-4|-|TRBJ2-3
CASSPGYGGGAKVGQYF
TGTGCCAGCAGCCCGGGGTACGGCGGGGGCGCGAAGGTGGGGCAGTATTTT
>-|TRBV28|-|TRBJ1-1
CASSGGDKWNTEAFF
TGTGCCAGCAGCGGGGGGGATAAGTGGAACACTGAAGCTTTCTTT
>-|TRBV3-1/TRBV3-2|-|TRBJ2-2
CASRYRAANTGELFF
TGTGCCAGCAGGTACAGAGCCGCGAACACCGGGGAGCTGTTTTTT
>-|TRBV6-2/TRBV6-3|TRBD1|TRBJ1-1
CASSRTGGTEAFF
TGTGCCAGCAGTCGGACAGGCGGAACTGAAGCTTTCTTT
>-|TRBV4-1|-|TRBJ2-3
CASSQRRDKSTDTQYF
TGCGCCAGCAGCCAACGCCGGGACAAGAGCACAGATACGCAGTATTTT
>-|TRBV27|TRBD2|TRBJ2-1
CASSFRSGSIDNEQFF
TGTGCCAGCAGTTTCCGTAGCGGGAGTATAGACAATGAGCAGTTCTTC
>once|TRBV7-9|-|TRBJ2-7
CASSLVERLYEQYF
TGTGCCAGCAGCTTAGTGGAGCGGCTTTACGAGCAGTACTTC
>-|TRBV10-3|TRBD2|TRBJ2-3
CAIRSTSGSTDTQYF
TGTGCCATCAGATCCACTAGCGGGAGCACAGATACGCAGTATTTT
>few|TRBV6-5|TRBD2|TRBJ2-7
CASSSPGGLEYF
TGTGCCAGCAGTTCGCCGGGGGGGCTTGAGTACTTC
>-|TRBV5-1|-|TRBJ2-3
CASSLGQVKDTQYF
TGCGCCAGCAGCTTGGGGCAGGTAAAAGATACGCAGTATTTT
>-|TRBV19|-|TRBJ1-1
CASSIVKGKYEAFF
TGTGCCAGTAGTATAGTTAAGGGGAAGTACGAAGCTTTCTTT
>-|TRBV27|-|TRBJ1-1
CASFDRGMNTEAFF
TGTGCCAGTTTCGATCGAGGAATGAACACTGAAGCTTTCTTT
>-|TRBV30|-|TRBJ2-7
CAWSGGGEQYF
TGTGCCTGGAGTGGTGGGGGGGAGCAGTACTTC
>-|TRBV19|-|TRBJ1-1
CASSRRGTEAFF
TGTGCCAGTAGCAGGAGGGGCACTGAAGCTTTCTTT
>-|TRBV6-5|TRBD1|TRBJ2-7
CASSVTGTAYEQYF
TGTGCCAGCAGCGTTACCGGGACAGCTTACGAGCAGTACTTC
>-|TRBV5-1|-|TRBJ2-7
CASSLGQVQHEQYF
TGCGCCAGCAGCTTGGGACAGGTTCAGCACGAGCAGTACTTC
>few|TRBV10-3|-|TRBJ2-7
CAISETASSYEQYF
TGTGCCATCAGTGAGACAGCCAGCTCCTACGAGCAGTACTTC
>few|TRBV6-5|-|TRBJ1-1
CASSWTALNTEAFF
TGTGCCAGCAGTTGGACAGCCTTGAACACTGAAGCTTTCTTT
>-|TRBV28|TRBD1|TRBJ1-1
CASSLLDREQNTEAFF
TGTGCCAGCAGTCTACTAGACAGGGAACAGAACACTGAAGCTTTCTTT
>-|TRBV6-4|TRBD2|TRBJ2-1
CASSDSASGGIYNEQFF
TGTGCCAGCAGTGACTCTGCTAGCGGGGGGATATACAATGAGCAGTTCTTC
>-|TRBV5-4|-|TRBJ2-1
CASSLGGGRGRHEQFF
TGTGCCAGCAGCTTGGGTGGGGGACGGGGGAGGCATGAGCAGTTCTTC
>-|TRBV5-6|-|TRBJ2-1
CASSFSRGNEQFF
TGTGCCAGCAGCTTTTCGCGGGGCAATGAGCAGTTCTTC
>-|TRBV6-1|TRBD2|TRBJ2-7
CASSETGGASYEQYF
TGTGCCAGCAGTGAAACGGGGGGGGCCTCCTACGAGCAGTACTTC
>-|TRBV27|-|TRBJ2-5
CASSLSGEETQYF
TGTGCCAGCAGTTTATCGGGCGAAGAGACCCAGTACTTC
>-|TRBV30|TRBD1|TRBJ1-5
CAWRNRGGNQPQHF
TGTGCCTGGAGAAACAGGGGAGGCAATCAGCCCCAGCATTTT
>-|TRBV4-1|-|TRBJ2-7
CASSYTRSYEQYF
TGCGCCAGCAGCTACACAAGATCCTACGAGCAGTACTTC
>once|TRBV5-5|TRBD1|TRBJ2-7
CASSLGQAREQYF
TGTGCCAGCAGCTTAGGACAGGCTCGCGAGCAGTACTTC
>once|TRBV30|-|TRBJ1-5
CAWTRGGGGYQPQHF
TGTGCCTGGACCCGGGGCGGGGGAGGATATCAGCCCCAGCATTTT
>-|TRBV4-2|-|TRBJ1-4
CASSHGTPGHNEKLFF
TGTGCCAGCAGCCACGGCACCCCGGGACATAATGAAAAACTGTTTTTT
>once|TRBV5-4|-|TRBJ2-3
CASSLGQTDTQYF
TGTGCCAGCAGCTTGGGACAGACAGATACGCAGTATTTT
>-|TRBV2|-|TRBJ1-2
CASSFTPTVTYGYTF
TGTGCCAGCAGTTTTACCCCGACAGTAACTTATGGCTACACCTTC
>-|TRBV3-1/TRBV3-2|TRBD2|TRBJ2-3
CASSQGAGAGESTDTQYF
TGTGCCAGCAGCCAAGGGGCCGGAGCGGGAGAGAGCACAGATACGCAGTATTTT
>-|TRBV11-2|TRBD2|TRBJ2-2
CASNLAGVGTGELFF
TGTGCCAGCAATTTAGCGGGAGTAGGAACCGGGGAGCTGTTTTTT
>-|TRBV5-1|-|TRBJ1-1
CASSFGPGHLNTEAFF
TGCGCCAGCAGCTTCGGCCCGGGACATCTCAACACTGAAGCTTTCTTT
>once|TRBV11-2|-|TRBJ1-2
CASSRGGEVGGYTF
TGTGCCAGCAGCCGGGGGGGCGAGGTAGGCGGCTACACCTTC
>-|TRBV12-3/TRBV12-4|-|TRBJ2-1
CASSFESSDEQFF
TGTGCCAGCAGTTTTGAGTCTAGCGATGAGCAGTTCTTC
>-|TRBV11-2|-|TRBJ2-1
CASSPPGLSSYNEQFF
TGTGCCAGCAGCCCCCCGGGGTTGAGCTCCTACAATGAGCAGTTCTTC
>-|TRBV5-6|TRBD2|TRBJ2-2
CASSFVAGGYTGELFF
TGTGCCAGCAGCTTCGTAGCGGGAGGCTACACCGGGGAGCTGTTTTTT
>-|TRBV7-3|-|TRBJ2-3
CASSLVGGFTDTQYF
TGTGCCAGCAGCTTAGTGGGCGGGTTCACAGATACGCAGTATTTT
>-|TRBV19|TRBD1|TRBJ2-2
CASLQGARTGELFF
TGTGCCAGTTTGCAGGGGGCGAGAACCGGGGAGCTGTTTTTT
>-|TRBV10-3|TRBD1|TRBJ2-7
CAIKGAETYEQYF
TGTGCCATAAAGGGGGCTGAGACCTACGAGCAGTACTTC
>-|TRBV18|TRBD1|TRBJ1-5
CASSPGTGEQPQHF
TGTGCCAGCTCACCAGGGACAGGGGAACAGCCCCAGCATTTT
>-|TRBV7-3|-|TRBJ1-3
CASSEGGASGNTIYF
TGTGCCAGCAGTGAAGGGGGAGCCTCTGGAAACACCATATATTTT
>-|TRBV7-8|TRBD2|TRBJ2-3
CASSLSGRLAVTDTQYF
TGTGCCAGCAGCTTAAGCGGGCGACTAGCGGTCACAGATACGCAGTATTTT
>-|TRBV5-1|TRBD1|TRBJ2-1
CASSGWTGVNEQFF
TGCGCCAGCAGCGGCTGGACAGGGGTAAATGAGCAGTTCTTC
>-|TRBV4-1|-|TRBJ1-4
CASGEGRVGEKLFF
TGCGCCAGCGGGGAAGGGCGGGTTGGGGAAAAACTGTTTTTT
>-|TRBV2|TRBD1|TRBJ1-6
CASFRGNNSPLHF
TGTGCCAGCTTCAGGGGGAATAATTCACCCCTCCACTTT
>once|TRBV6-5|TRBD2|TRBJ2-1
CASSPTSGSSNEQFF
TGTGCCAGCAGCCCGACTAGCGGGAGTTCCAATGAGCAGTTCTTC
>-|TRBV12-3/TRBV12-4|-|TRBJ1-2
CASKGDYGYTF
TGTGCCAGTAAGGGGGACTATGGCTACACCTTC